The 31 T cell receptor beta chains below were found in one sample sequenced in a study of blood T cell repertoires in COVID-19. TCRdb keeps only in-frame clones here, not all; method: immunoSEQ multiplex PCR. The table shows about 100,000 clones, with over 75% occurring only once. The sequencing input was peripheral blood. Receptors originate from a woman aged 80 or older with acute or convalescent COVID-19.

V is TRBV7-9 and J is TRBJ2-3; 14 bases are shared with TRBD2. Germline CDR1 SEHNR, CDR2 FQNEAQ (reference sequence). With V trimmed by 4 bases and J by 6 bases, 6 bases remained unmatched. This CDR3 comprises 16 residues. The CDR3 DNA reads TGTGCCAGCAGCTCACGACTAGCGGGGGGGCAGGATACGCAGTATTTT. This codes for CASSSRLAGGQDTQYF. The full variable domain, in which reference TRBV7-9 and TRBJ2-3 provide the parts outside the CDR3, is DTGVSQNPRHKITKRGQNVTFRCDPISEHNRLYWYRQTLGQGPEFLTYFQNEAQLEKSRLLSDRFSAERPKGSFSTLEIQRTEQGDSAMYLCASSSRLAGGQDTQYFGPGTRLTVL.

The rearrangement links TRBV2 to TRBJ2-1; tentative D call: TRBD2 (7 bases). Trimming removed 4 bases from V and 9 bases from J, with 19 bases in between. The length of the CDR3 is 15 residues. Germline V lookup: CDR1 SNHLY, CDR2 FYNNEI. The CDR3 sequence: CASSVTGLRGGEQFF. The DNA of the CDR3 is TGTGCCAGCAGTGTAACTGGCCTAAGGGGGGGTGAGCAGTTCTTC.

The chain combines TRBV28 with TRBJ2-4, with D possibly TRBD1 on 5 matching bases. The CDR3 has 15 residues. CDR1 is MDHEN and CDR2 is SYDVKM in the germline V gene. Trimming pared 8 bases from V and 7 bases from J, leaving 21 bases between. In DNA, the CDR3 is TGTGCCAGCGGACCAAACCCGCTTCAGGGTAACATTCAGTACTTC. As protein: CASGPNPLQGNIQYF.

This clone was observed a single time. J is TRBJ2-3 and V is TRBV27; D perhaps matches TRBD2 (6 bases). This CDR3 contains 15 residues. Germline V gene data show CDR1 as MNHEY and CDR2 as SMNVEV (reference sequence). V lost 7 bases and J 1 base, leaving 15 bases between the germline ends. The CDR3 here is CASTLRGAGTDTQYF. In DNA form, the CDR3 reads TGTGCCAGCACCCTCCGCGGGGCCGGCACAGATACGCAGTATTTT.

This chain uses TRBV2 with TRBJ2-5, with a tentative D call TRBD2 (7 bases). V was pared by 8 bases and J by 1 base, with 11 bases between. CDR1 and CDR2 (germline): SNHLY, FYNNEI. The CDR3 spans 13 residues. In DNA, the CDR3 is TGTGCCAGCCATGGGGGGGCCCAAGAGACCCAGTACTTC. It encodes CASHGGAQETQYF. The entire variable domain, with the rest obtained from reference TRBV2 and TRBJ2-5, is as follows: EPEVTQTPSHQVTQMGQEVILRCVPISNHLYFYWYRQILGQKVEFLVSFYNNEISEKSEIFDDQFSVERPDGSNFTLKIRSTKLEDSAMYFCASHGGAQETQYFGPGTRLLVL.

The V call is TRBV18, the J call TRBJ1-3, with D perhaps matching TRBD1 (5 bases). V was clipped by 0 bases and J by 1 base, with 10 bases between them. The CDR3 loop spans 16 amino acids. Germline V lookup: CDR1 KGHSH, CDR2 LQKENI. As DNA, the CDR3 is TGTGCCAGCTCACCACCCAAAGGGGCGTCTGGAAACACCATATATTTT. It yields the protein CASSPPKGASGNTIYF.

With regard to this clone: The junction and the germline gene differ at one end; a read error may be behind it. The sample carries other DNA sequences with the same CDR3. The chain links TRBV9 to TRBJ2-7; tentative D call: TRBD2 (5 bases). Looked up from germline, CDR1 is SGDLS and CDR2 is YYNGEE. This CDR3 is built from 14 residues. As DNA, the CDR3 is TGTGCCAGCAGCGTAATGGGAGAGCCACACGAACAGTACTTC. This codes for CASSVMGEPHEQYF.

This clone was counted a single time. This chain joins TRBV7-9 and TRBJ2-7; the match to TRBD2 covers 9 bases. The V gene's germline CDR1 is SEHNR and CDR2 FQNEAQ (reference sequence). There are 14 residues in the CDR3. V lost 4 bases and J lost 4; bases outside the gene matches: 5. The CDR3: CASSSSGVSYEQYF. Written as DNA, the CDR3 is TGTGCCAGCAGCTCTAGCGGGGTTTCTTACGAGCAGTACTTC.

V gene TRBV24-1 combines with J gene TRBJ1-2, with 8 positions matching TRBD1. This CDR3 region has 13 residues. Germline assignment: CDR1 KGHDR and CDR2 SFDVKD. Trimming removed 4 bases from V and 8 bases from J; junction bases left unmatched: 5. For the CDR3, the DNA is TGTGCCACCAGTGACCAAGACAGGGGAGGCTACACCTTC. This encodes CATSDQDRGGYTF.

This chain uses TRBV5-1 with TRBJ2-3, with TRBD2 matching 7 bases. Trimming took 0 bases from V and 4 from J; bases not matched to a gene: 8. This CDR3 is built from 16 residues. Germline loops: CDR1 SGHRS, CDR2 YFSETQ. As DNA, the CDR3 is TGCGCCAGCAGCTTGGGGGAGGGAGGGGAAGCAGATACGCAGTATTTT. Residues: CASSLGEGGEADTQYF.

This clone was seen a single time. This sequence joins TRBV3-1 (or the pseudogene TRBV3-2) and TRBJ2-3; no reliable D call. V was clipped by 5 bases and J by 6 bases, with 6 bases between them. The CDR3 consists of 11 residues. Germline CDR1 is LGHDT and CDR2 is YNNKEL (reference sequence). CDR3 amino acids: CASSYEDTQYF. The CDR3 DNA is TGTGCCAGCAGCTATGAGGATACGCAGTATTTT.

This clone was detected once. The chain uses TRBV7-2 and TRBJ1-5, with a weak D call TRBD1 (5 bases). Germline V CDR1 and CDR2: SGHTA, FQGNSA. The CDR3 consists of 15 residues. V was trimmed by 1 base and J by 6 bases, leaving 13 bases between them. The CDR3 reads CASSLEAGSRQPQHF. As DNA, the CDR3 is TGTGCCAGCAGCTTAGAGGCAGGGTCTCGTCAGCCCCAGCATTTT.

The chain is built from TRBV6-2 or TRBV6-3 and TRBJ2-7; the match to TRBD2 covers 8 bases. CDR1 and CDR2 (germline): MNHEY, SVGEGT. The length of the CDR3 is 18 residues. V dropped 2 bases and J dropped 4; count of bases not matched to a gene: 16. In DNA, the CDR3 is TGTGCCAGCAGTTACCGAGGGGCGGGAAGCGGGGGCCGATACGAGCAGTACTTC. Its protein is CASSYRGAGSGGRYEQYF.

In this sample, this clone turned up once. V is TRBV15 and J is TRBJ2-7; the match to TRBD1 covers 7 bases. The V and J ends lost 4 bases and 5 bases, in that order; junction bases with no gene match: 5. Germline-derived CDR1 and CDR2 are LNHNV and YYDKDF (reference sequence). This CDR3 contains 13 residues. CDR3 residues: CATSKDRAHEQYF. In DNA form, the CDR3 reads TGTGCCACCAGCAAAGACAGGGCCCACGAGCAGTACTTC.

The chain employs TRBV3-1 (or the pseudogene TRBV3-2) and TRBJ2-1; possible D gene TRBD2, 6 bases. CDR3 length: 19 amino acids. Trimming cost V 5 bases and J 2 bases, with 25 bases left between them. Per germline, CDR1 LGHDT and CDR2 YNNKEL (reference sequence). As DNA, the CDR3 is TGTGCCAGCAGCGTTTATAGGGGAGCCGGGGGAGTTCCCTACAATGAGCAGTTCTTC. Translation: CASSVYRGAGGVPYNEQFF.

The chain uses TRBV5-4 and TRBJ2-7; the D gene is possibly TRBD1 (5 bases). The CDR3 has 15 residues. The V end was cut by 4 bases, the J end by 2 bases, with 16 bases between. Germline V gene sequence: CDR1 SGHNT, CDR2 YYREEE (reference sequence). Here the CDR3 DNA reads TGTGCCAGCAGCCCCCCCAGGGCGGCAGCCTACGAGCAGTACTTC. Encoded protein: CASSPPRAAAYEQYF.

This chain links TRBV6-5 with TRBJ2-3, with 7 bases that match TRBD2. The length of the CDR3 is 15 residues. Germline assignment: CDR1 MNHEY and CDR2 SVGAGI. The ends lost 3 bases at V and 4 bases at J; junction bases unmatched: 7. CDR3: CASSYLWEGPDTQYF. CDR3 bases: TGTGCCAGCAGTTATCTTTGGGAGGGCCCAGATACGCAGTATTTT.

The CDR3 loop is CASRILTGAEQYF. CDR3 DNA sequence: TGTGCCAGCAGGATACTGACAGGGGCCGAGCAGTACTTC. The genes are TRBV28 and TRBJ2-7; 8 bases fit TRBD1. The CDR3 runs to 13 residues. The V segment lost 6 bases and the J segment 6 bases; nucleotides outside the gene matches: 7. The germline gives CDR1 MDHEN, CDR2 SYDVKM. The whole variable domain, remainder taken from reference TRBV28 and TRBJ2-7, is DVKVTQSSRYLVKRTGEKVFLECVQDMDHENMFWYRQDPGLGLRLIYFSYDVKMKEKGDIPEGYSVSREKKERFSLILESASTNQTSMYLCASRILTGAEQYFGPGTRLTVT.

The gene calls are TRBV6-2 or TRBV6-3 and TRBJ1-2, with D possibly being TRBD1 (6 bases). There are 16 residues in the CDR3. CDR1 and CDR2 (germline): MNHEY, SVGEGT. Trimming took 0 bases from V and 4 from J, leaving 15 bases between them. The CDR3 spells CASSYSRHRVIYGYTF. CDR3 in DNA: TGTGCCAGCAGTTACTCGCGGCACAGGGTAATCTATGGCTACACCTTC.

This chain connects TRBV2 to TRBJ2-6, with D possibly TRBD1 on 6 matching bases. Germline-derived CDR1 and CDR2 are SNHLY and FYNNEI. This CDR3 has 16 residues. Trimming pared 4 bases from V and 0 bases from J, leaving 10 bases between. The CDR3 protein is CASSATGYSGANVLTF. The CDR3 nucleotides read TGTGCCAGCAGTGCCACAGGGTACTCTGGGGCCAACGTCCTGACTTTC. Full variable domain (missing parts from reference TRBV2 and TRBJ2-6): EPEVTQTPSHQVTQMGQEVILRCVPISNHLYFYWYRQILGQKVEFLVSFYNNEISEKSEIFDDQFSVERPDGSNFTLKIRSTKLEDSAMYFCASSATGYSGANVLTFGAGSRLTVL.

The chain carries TRBV7-6 and TRBJ2-1; 7 bases agree with TRBD1. There are 13 residues in the CDR3. V was clipped by 5 bases and J by 6 bases; unmatched bases: 4. Germline V CDR1 and CDR2: SGHVS, FNYEAQ. In DNA form, the CDR3 reads TGTGCCAGCAGCCCGGGACAGATCAATGAGCAGTTCTTC. Amino acids: CASSPGQINEQFF.

This sequence joins TRBV5-1 and TRBJ2-6; no reliable D call. The germline gives CDR1 SGHRS, CDR2 YFSETQ. The CDR3 has 15 amino acids. Trimming left V 0 bases short and J 0 bases short, with 4 bases between. CDR3 coding DNA: TGCGCCAGCAGCTTGGATTACTCTGGGGCCAACGTCCTGACTTTC. Protein sequence: CASSLDYSGANVLTF.

J is TRBJ2-5 and V is TRBV3-1 (or the pseudogene TRBV3-2); the D gene is possibly TRBD2 (7 bases). The CDR3 runs 15 residues. The germline gives CDR1 LGHDT, CDR2 YNNKEL (reference sequence). With 4 bases removed from V and 5 bases from J, the gap between germline ends came to 17 bases. CDR3 sequence: CASSPRGALGETQYF. The CDR3 DNA follows: TGTGCCAGCAGCCCACGGGGGGCTCTAGGGGAGACCCAGTACTTC.

The V gene is TRBV7-9, the J gene TRBJ1-1; 8 bases are a match to TRBD1. Germline V gene lookup returns CDR1 SEHNR and CDR2 FQNEAQ (reference sequence). This CDR3 contains 15 residues. V lost 3 bases to trimming and J lost 0 bases; unmatched junction nucleotides: 3. The CDR3 region is CASSLGQAMNTEAFF. The CDR3 nucleotides read TGTGCCAGCAGCTTGGGACAGGCTATGAACACTGAAGCTTTCTTT. The full variable domain, rest sourced from reference TRBV7-9 and TRBJ1-1, is DTGVSQNPRHKITKRGQNVTFRCDPISEHNRLYWYRQTLGQGPEFLTYFQNEAQLEKSRLLSDRFSAERPKGSFSTLEIQRTEQGDSAMYLCASSLGQAMNTEAFFGQGTRLTVV.

The V gene is TRBV5-1, the J gene TRBJ2-1; the D gene is possibly TRBD2 (5 bases). The V gene lost 5 bases and the J gene lost 4 bases, with 16 bases spanning the gap. Germline V gene sequence: CDR1 SGHRS, CDR2 YFSETQ. The CDR3 length is 15 residues. The CDR3 DNA follows: TGCGCCAGCAGGGAGGCCCTTCTGGCGTACAATGAGCAGTTCTTC. Translated: CASREALLAYNEQFF.

The V gene is TRBV29-1, the J gene TRBJ1-2; 8 bases match TRBD1. The CDR3 contains 12 residues. J was trimmed by 8 bases and V by 6 bases; bases with no gene match: 8. Germline values: CDR1 SQVTM, CDR2 ANQGSEA. The CDR3 protein is CSVTGVVEGYTF. CDR3 nucleotides: TGCAGCGTGACAGGGGTAGTGGAGGGCTACACCTTC.

In DNA, the CDR3 is TGTGCCAGCAACCTCCCTGACAGGGTAAATCAGCCCCAGCATTTT. Protein: CASNLPDRVNQPQHF. This chain uses TRBV28 with TRBJ1-5; TRBD1 matches at 7 bases. This CDR3 contains 15 residues. Germline CDR1 and CDR2: MDHEN and SYDVKM. The junction had 10 bases not matched to a gene; V was cut back by 7 bases and J by 4 bases.

This chain uses TRBV11-3 with TRBJ1-2; D unresolved. The germline gives CDR1 SGHNT, CDR2 YENEEA. Trimming cost V 9 bases and J 1 base, with 18 bases left between them. CDR3 length equals 15 residues. CDR3 amino acids: CASPPPGQLNYGYTF. DNA for the CDR3: TGTGCCAGTCCTCCCCCTGGGCAGCTTAACTATGGCTACACCTTC.

CDR3 amino acids: CASRSSHIRTASYGYTF. CDR3 bases: TGTGCCAGTAGATCCAGCCACATTAGAACAGCCTCTTATGGCTACACCTTC. The chain couples TRBV19 to TRBJ1-2; D is unclear. V shed 6 bases and J shed 5 bases, with 25 bases lying between them. Germline lookup yields CDR1 LNHDA and CDR2 SQIVND (reference sequence). The CDR3 loop spans 17 amino acids.

This clone has only one observation. The chain couples TRBV16 to TRBJ1-4; no definite D call. Trimming stripped 2 bases from V and 0 bases from J, with 7 bases between. CDR1 and CDR2 from the germline V gene are KGHSY and FQNENV. CDR3 size: 15 residues. The CDR3 region is CASSQTTSTNEKLFF. For the CDR3, the DNA is TGTGCCAGCAGCCAAACGACATCAACTAATGAAAAACTGTTTTTT.

The V call is TRBV6-5, the J call TRBJ1-1; TRBD1 might be the D (5 bases). Germline V gives CDR1 MNHEY, CDR2 SVGAGI. CDR3 length: 12 residues. V lost 5 bases and J lost 1, with 5 bases in between. CDR3 DNA: TGTGCCAGCAGTACAGGGAACACTGAAGCTTTCTTT. Translation gives CASSTGNTEAFF.